Sequencing of this T cell receptor (beta chain) was carried out in a study of blood T cell repertoires in COVID-19. Study details: PBMCs, B-cell-depleted T cells, or T cells were the source of the cDNA or gDNA that made up the material.

In the original analysis: By means of reference gene primer amplification, nucleated cell counts were estimated. Only in-frame clones appear in the TCRdb table, and some are missing; sequencing was by immunoSEQ multiplex PCR. D and trimming were read from the DNA, whereas the V and J calls and clone size are those reported in that table. The profile shows some 89,000 clones, 65% to 85% of them singletons. Germline values: CDR1 MDHEN, CDR2 SYDVKM. CDR3 length equals 14 residues. The V and J ends lost 4 bases and 8 bases, in that order; junction bases with no gene match: 5. Sequencing was done on a sample of peripheral blood. The sequence derives from a man between 65 and 85 years old with acute or convalescent COVID-19. The V gene is TRBV28, the J gene TRBJ1-4, with 9 bases identical to TRBD1. In DNA form, the CDR3 reads TGTGCCAGCAGTTCCACAGGGGGCGGCGAAAAACTGTTTTTT. Encoded protein: CASSSTGGGEKLFF.